This TCR beta chain came from a study of cytomegalovirus exposure and HLA in healthy donors. Notes on this clone: Its target is not known.

The PCR ran on 60 Vbeta and 13 Jbeta primers. Per the original methods: In a later analysis, 8.5 million to 14 million of tens of millions of unique beta chains occurred in at least two donors. The repertoire was sequenced with immunoSEQ multiplex PCR; TCRdb's copy has only in-frame clones and lacks some. V and J calls plus clone size are reproduced from that table; the DNA served to infer D and trimming. The profile covers more than 150,000 clones, with over 75% appearing a single time and 1% taken by the ten largest. The V gene's germline CDR1 is LNHNV and CDR2 YYDKDF (reference sequence). CDR3 length: 16 residues. Trimming at V came to 4 bases and at J to 7 bases, leaving 10 bases not matched to a gene. Study observations and caveats: As a later analysis revealed, the rate of TCR association differed by HLA locus, with DRB1 most and HLA-C fewest. Analysis was performed later, and it showed HLA-associated TCR beta chains to be more clonally expanded than equally common others.

The rearrangement uses TRBV15 and TRBJ2-1; 10 bases line up with TRBD1. This receptor was taken from a woman aged 45-65 years in good health and CMV-seropositive. Sequencing used PBMCs. The CDR3 sequence: CATSTFAGTGVNEQFF. CDR3 nucleotide sequence: TGTGCCACCAGCACCTTCGCAGGGACAGGGGTAAATGAGCAGTTCTTC.